The 19 T cell receptor beta chains in this list originate from one sample, sequenced in a study of blood T cell repertoires in COVID-19. Here immunoSEQ multiplex PCR was the method, and the copy in TCRdb shows in-frame clones only, minus some. The repertoire holds 160,000 or so clones, with 80% to 90% as singletons. The material sequenced was PBMCs or T cells enriched from blood (not recorded which). The receptors were sampled from a man aged 45-60 years who had recovered from COVID-19.

V is TRBV3-1 (or the pseudogene TRBV3-2) and J is TRBJ1-2; no reliable D call. Trimming removed 0 bases from V and 4 bases from J, with 9 bases in between. This CDR3 region has 14 residues. CDR1 LGHDT and CDR2 YNNKEL come from the germline V gene (reference sequence). CDR3 sequence: CASSQDTTRYGYTF. DNA of the CDR3: TGTGCCAGCAGCCAAGATACTACCCGCTATGGCTACACCTTC.

Note on this clone: Other nucleotide sequences from this sample produce the same CDR3. The gene calls are TRBV7-6 and TRBJ2-7, with 9 bases aligning to TRBD1. Germline V gene lookup returns CDR1 SGHVS and CDR2 FNYEAQ. The CDR3 has 15 residues. V was clipped by 5 bases and J by 2 bases; unmatched bases: 7. DNA for the CDR3: TGTGCCAGCAGCGCTCAACAGGGGGCCCCCTACGAGCAGTACTTC. Translated, it gives CASSAQQGAPYEQYF.

CDR3 coding DNA: TGTGCCAGCAGAAGGGACAGCCTAGATAATCAGCCCCAGCATTTT. This encodes CASRRDSLDNQPQHF. This sequence joins TRBV5-5 and TRBJ1-5; TRBD1 aligns across 7 bases. This CDR3 has 15 residues. Germline V gene sequence: CDR1 SGHKS, CDR2 YYEKEE (reference sequence). V gave up 5 bases and J gave up 4 bases; unmatched junction bases: 9. Together with reference TRBV5-5 and TRBJ1-5, the CDR3 gives the full variable domain: DAGVTQSPTHLIKTRGQQVTLRCSPISGHKSVSWYQQVLGQGPQFIFQYYEKEERGRGNFPDRFSARQFPNYSSELNVNALLLGDSALYLCASRRDSLDNQPQHFGDGTRLSIL.

The chain recombines TRBV5-4 with TRBJ1-5, with 12 nucleotides matching TRBD1. Looked up from germline, CDR1 is SGHNT and CDR2 is YYREEE (reference sequence). After removal of 3 bases from V and 2 bases from J, the junction contained 12 bases not matched to a gene. This CDR3 is 19 amino acids long. The CDR3 sequence: CASSWSGTGGRQRNQPQHF. The DNA for the CDR3 is TGTGCCAGCAGCTGGAGCGGGACAGGGGGCCGGCAACGCAATCAGCCCCAGCATTTT. The whole variable domain, remainder taken from reference TRBV5-4 and TRBJ1-5, is ETGVTQSPTHLIKTRGQQVTLRCSSQSGHNTVSWYQQALGQGPQFIFQYYREEENGRGNFPPRFSGLQFPNYSSELNVNALELDDSALYLCASSWSGTGGRQRNQPQHFGDGTRLSIL.

This clone has just one count. This chain links TRBV9 with TRBJ1-5; possibly TRBD1 for D (5 bases). Trimming shortened V by 10 bases and J by 2 bases, and 13 bases separated the two germline ends. Germline V CDR1 and CDR2: SGDLS, YYNGEE. The CDR3 sequence is 13 residues long. CDR3 residues: CASGQGGNQPQHF. CDR3 nucleotide sequence: TGTGCCTCCGGGCAGGGTGGCAATCAGCCCCAGCATTTT.

This clone was seen a handful of times. This sequence joins TRBV28 and TRBJ2-1, with 7 positions matching TRBD1. Trimming removed 8 bases from V and 1 base from J; junction bases left unmatched: 5. The CDR3 totals 14 residues. Germline lookup yields CDR1 MDHEN and CDR2 SYDVKM. CDR3: CASLRQGSYNEQFF. The CDR3, as DNA: TGTGCCAGCCTCCGACAGGGTTCCTACAATGAGCAGTTCTTC.

The CDR3: CASSEHSTNEKLFF. The CDR3 DNA follows: TGTGCCAGCAGTGAACACTCAACTAATGAAAAACTGTTTTTT. This chain links TRBV25-1 with TRBJ1-4; D unresolved. Trimming took off 2 bases at V and 0 bases at J, with 4 bases between the two ends. The CDR3 has 14 amino acids. Germline values: CDR1 MGHDK, CDR2 SYGVNS.

J is TRBJ2-5 and V is TRBV2, with D possibly matching TRBD2 (5 bases). The CDR3 extends over 14 amino acids. The germline CDR1 and CDR2 sequences are SNHLY and FYNNEI. V was pared by 1 base and J by 7 bases, with 13 bases between. CDR3 DNA sequence: TGTGCCAGCAGTGAAGGGCGGGTGGAGGCGACCCAGTACTTC. Amino acid sequence: CASSEGRVEATQYF.

The rearrangement uses TRBV30 and TRBJ1-4; 7 bases are shared with TRBD1. With V trimmed by 3 bases and J by 0 bases, 4 bases remained unmatched. Germline CDR1 GTSNPN, CDR2 SVGIG (reference sequence). CDR3 length: 15 residues. CDR3 bases: TGTGCCTGGAGGAAGGGGGCAGCAACTAATGAAAAACTGTTTTTT. Protein sequence: CAWRKGAATNEKLFF.

The chain carries TRBV11-2 and TRBJ1-1, with 12 positions matching TRBD1. The CDR3 has 15 residues. V shed 0 bases, J shed 11 bases, and the junction held 7 bases outside the gene matches. From germline, CDR1 is SGHAT and CDR2 FQNNGV. The CDR3, as DNA: TGTGCCAGCAGCTTAGAAGCCGGGACAGGGGGCTCGGCTTTCTTT. Protein: CASSLEAGTGGSAFF.

The rearrangement links TRBV5-8 to TRBJ2-3; D not resolved. V lost 4 bases and J 1 base, leaving 13 bases between the germline ends. Germline assignment: CDR1 SGHTS and CDR2 YDEGEE. This CDR3 has 15 amino acids. CDR3 DNA sequence: TGTGCCAGCAGCCTCTCAGCGTTCGGCACAGATACGCAGTATTTT. The encoded protein is CASSLSAFGTDTQYF.

The chain's CDR3 is CATSDRTGGIREQFF. The CDR3 DNA follows: TGTGCCACCAGTGACCGGACAGGGGGTATTCGTGAGCAGTTCTTC. The gene calls are TRBV24-1 and TRBJ2-1; 10 bases map to TRBD1. V trimming: 4 bases; J trimming: 9 bases; junction bases outside the gene matches: 8. The length of the CDR3 is 15 residues. CDR1 is KGHDR and CDR2 is SFDVKD in the germline V gene.

The chain couples TRBV3-1 (or the pseudogene TRBV3-2) to TRBJ1-4, with D possibly being TRBD1 (5 bases). The V end lost 2 bases, the J end lost 7 bases, and 17 bases lay between the germline ends. Looked up from germline, CDR1 is LGHDT and CDR2 is YNNKEL (reference sequence). There are 16 residues in the CDR3. Here the CDR3 DNA reads TGTGCCAGCAGCCAAATGTGGGGCCGGGGGACTGAAAAACTGTTTTTT. This encodes CASSQMWGRGTEKLFF.

This clone has just one count. The chain is built from TRBV6-1 and TRBJ1-2; D gene unclear. This CDR3 spans 13 amino acids. The V and J ends lost 3 bases and 8 bases respectively, with 13 bases between them. Germline V gives CDR1 MNHNS, CDR2 SASEGT. CDR3 coding DNA: TGTGCCAGCAGTGAGGCGAGGCCCCACGGCTACACCTTC. It translates to CASSEARPHGYTF.

The gene calls are TRBV5-6 and TRBJ1-2; 10 bases map to TRBD1. Trimming at V came to 4 bases and at J to 8 bases, leaving 5 bases not matched to a gene. CDR3 length: 13 residues. Germline-derived CDR1 and CDR2 are SGHDT and YYEEEE. CDR3 DNA: TGTGCCAGCAGCGCCGACAGGGGGCAAGGCTACACCTTC. Its translation is CASSADRGQGYTF.

Many counts were recorded for this clone. The chain uses TRBV6-5 and TRBJ1-5; 10 positions match TRBD1. Per the germline V gene, CDR1 is MNHEY and CDR2 is SVGAGI. V shed 5 bases, J shed 5 bases, and the junction held 3 bases outside the gene matches. This CDR3 comprises 14 residues. The CDR3, as DNA: TGTGCCAGCAGTAGACAGGGGGCGGATCAGCCCCAGCATTTT. It encodes CASSRQGADQPQHF.

The chain carries TRBV7-2 and TRBJ2-1; a possible D gene is TRBD1 (5 bases). The germline V and J ends were trimmed by 6 bases and 3 bases, with 12 bases remaining between them. Germline V gene lookup returns CDR1 SGHTA and CDR2 FQGNSA. The length of the CDR3 is 14 residues. The CDR3 loop reads CASRAGLIYNEQFF. DNA for the CDR3: TGTGCCAGCAGGGCAGGGCTAATCTACAATGAGCAGTTCTTC.

V is TRBV7-9 and J is TRBJ2-7, with 8 bases matching TRBD1. With 2 bases clipped from V and 3 bases from J, the junction kept 9 bases outside the gene matches. This CDR3 spans 16 amino acids. Looked up from germline, CDR1 is SEHNR and CDR2 is FQNEAQ (reference sequence). The CDR3 here is CASSLMGRGPGYEQYF. CDR3 sequence (DNA): TGTGCCAGCAGCTTAATGGGCAGGGGGCCAGGCTACGAGCAGTACTTC.

In this sample, this clone turned up a few times. V is TRBV4-1 and J is TRBJ2-1; tentatively, D is TRBD1 (5 bases). The CDR3 loop spans 13 amino acids. Germline lookup yields CDR1 MGHRA and CDR2 YSYEKL. V lost 5 bases, J lost 5 bases, and 10 bases lay in between. The CDR3 spells CASSFTGNNEQFF. CDR3 nucleotides: TGCGCCAGCAGCTTCACAGGTAACAATGAGCAGTTCTTC.